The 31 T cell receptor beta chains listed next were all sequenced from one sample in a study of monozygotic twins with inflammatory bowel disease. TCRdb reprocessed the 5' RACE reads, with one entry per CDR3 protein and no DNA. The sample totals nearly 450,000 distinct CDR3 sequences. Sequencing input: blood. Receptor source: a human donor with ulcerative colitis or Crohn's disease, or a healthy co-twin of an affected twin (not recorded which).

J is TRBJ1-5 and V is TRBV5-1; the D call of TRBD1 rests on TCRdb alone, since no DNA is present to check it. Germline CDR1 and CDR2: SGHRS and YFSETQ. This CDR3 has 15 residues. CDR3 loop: CASSLAGGVNQPQHF.

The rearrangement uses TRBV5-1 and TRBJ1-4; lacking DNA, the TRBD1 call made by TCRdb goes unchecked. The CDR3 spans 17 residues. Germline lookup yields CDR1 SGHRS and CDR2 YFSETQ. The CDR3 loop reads CASSPGTGVATNEKLFF.

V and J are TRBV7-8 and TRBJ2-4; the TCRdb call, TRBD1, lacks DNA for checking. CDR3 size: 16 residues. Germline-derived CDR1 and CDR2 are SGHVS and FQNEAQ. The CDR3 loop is CASSFDSYLAKNIQYF.

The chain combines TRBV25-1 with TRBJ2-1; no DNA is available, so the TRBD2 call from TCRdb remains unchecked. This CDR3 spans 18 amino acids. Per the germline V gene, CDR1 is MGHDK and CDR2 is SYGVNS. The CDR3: CASSEYRTSGRTDNEQFF.

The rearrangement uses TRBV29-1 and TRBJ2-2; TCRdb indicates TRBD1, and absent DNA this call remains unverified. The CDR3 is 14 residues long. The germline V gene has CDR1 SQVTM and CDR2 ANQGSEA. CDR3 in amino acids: CSVVGTGNTGELFF.

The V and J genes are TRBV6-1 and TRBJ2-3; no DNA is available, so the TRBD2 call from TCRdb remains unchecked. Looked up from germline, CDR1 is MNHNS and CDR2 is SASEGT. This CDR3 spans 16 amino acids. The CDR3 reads CASSSSSSDGRGTQYF.

CDR3 residues: CASSRVQGYYEQYF. V is TRBV28 and J is TRBJ2-7; TCRdb calls TRBD2, which cannot be checked without DNA. CDR1 MDHEN and CDR2 SYDVKM come from the germline V gene. The length of the CDR3 is 14 residues. Drawing the rest from reference TRBV28 and TRBJ2-7, the complete variable domain is DVKVTQSSRYLVKRTGEKVFLECVQDMDHENMFWYRQDPGLGLRLIYFSYDVKMKEKGDIPEGYSVSREKKERFSLILESASTNQTSMYLCASSRVQGYYEQYFGPGTRLTVT.

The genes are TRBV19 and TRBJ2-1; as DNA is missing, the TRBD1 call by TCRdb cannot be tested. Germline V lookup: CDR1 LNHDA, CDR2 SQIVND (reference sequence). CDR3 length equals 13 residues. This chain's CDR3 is CASTSGAYNEQFF. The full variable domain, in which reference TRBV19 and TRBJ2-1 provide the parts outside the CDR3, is DGGITQSPKYLFRKEGQNVTLSCEQNLNHDAMYWYRQDPGQGLRLIYYSQIVNDFQKGDIAEGYSVSREKKESFPLTVTSAQKNPTAFYLCASTSGAYNEQFFGPGTRLTVL.

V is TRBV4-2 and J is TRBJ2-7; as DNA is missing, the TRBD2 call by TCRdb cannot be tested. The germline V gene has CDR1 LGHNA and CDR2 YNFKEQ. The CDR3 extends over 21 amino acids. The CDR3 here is CASSQGLGAGSGQLRTYEQYF.

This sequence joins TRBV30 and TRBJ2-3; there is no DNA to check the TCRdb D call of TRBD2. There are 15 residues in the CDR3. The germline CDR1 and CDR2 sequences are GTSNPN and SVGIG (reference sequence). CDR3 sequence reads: CAWQTGTSGTDTQYF.

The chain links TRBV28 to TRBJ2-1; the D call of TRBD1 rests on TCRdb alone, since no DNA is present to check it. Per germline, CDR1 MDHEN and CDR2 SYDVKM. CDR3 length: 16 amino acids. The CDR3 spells CASNDPSGQGTDEQFF.

The CDR3: CASSKGGSQTNTEAFF. V is TRBV5-1 and J is TRBJ1-1; TCRdb reports TRBD1, a call that lacks DNA to check it against. The length of the CDR3 is 16 residues. The germline V gene encodes CDR1 SGHRS and CDR2 YFSETQ.

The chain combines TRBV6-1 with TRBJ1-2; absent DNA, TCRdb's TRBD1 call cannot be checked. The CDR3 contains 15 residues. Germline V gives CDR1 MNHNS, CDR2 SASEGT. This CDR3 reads CASSPIQGATYGYTF.

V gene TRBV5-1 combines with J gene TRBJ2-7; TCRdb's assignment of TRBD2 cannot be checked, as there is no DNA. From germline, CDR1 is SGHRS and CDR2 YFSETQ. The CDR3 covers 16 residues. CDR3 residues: CASSPKVAGGVYEQYF. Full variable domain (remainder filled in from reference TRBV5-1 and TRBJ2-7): KAGVTQTPRYLIKTRGQQVTLSCSPISGHRSVSWYQQTPGQGLQFLFEYFSETQRNKGNFPGRFSGRQFSNSRSEMNVSTLELGDSALYLCASSPKVAGGVYEQYFGPGTRLTVT.

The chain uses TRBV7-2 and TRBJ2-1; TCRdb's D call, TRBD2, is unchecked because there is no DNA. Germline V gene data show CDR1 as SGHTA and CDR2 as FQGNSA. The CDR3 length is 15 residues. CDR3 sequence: CASSFEGGSYNEQFF.

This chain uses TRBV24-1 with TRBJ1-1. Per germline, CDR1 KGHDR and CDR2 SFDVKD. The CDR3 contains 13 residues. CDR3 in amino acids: CATSGWDSAAAFF.

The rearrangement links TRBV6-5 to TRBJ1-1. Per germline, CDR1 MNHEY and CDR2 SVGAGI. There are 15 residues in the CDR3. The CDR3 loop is CASSYSGRSGAEAFF.

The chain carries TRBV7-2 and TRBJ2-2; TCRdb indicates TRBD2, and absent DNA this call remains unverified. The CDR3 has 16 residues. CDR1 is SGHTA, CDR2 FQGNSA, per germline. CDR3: CASSPPNSGRTGELFF. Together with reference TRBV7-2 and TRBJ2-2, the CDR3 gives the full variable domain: GAGVSQSPSNKVTEKGKDVELRCDPISGHTALYWYRQSLGQGLEFLIYFQGNSAPDKSGLPSDRFSAERTGGSVSTLTIQRTQQEDSAVYLCASSPPNSGRTGELFFGEGSRLTVL.

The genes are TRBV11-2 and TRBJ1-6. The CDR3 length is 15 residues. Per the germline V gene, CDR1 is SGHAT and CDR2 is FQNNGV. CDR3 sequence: CASSPIRSYYSPLHF.

The CDR3 loop is CSVESPGSEAFF. This chain uses TRBV29-1 with TRBJ1-1. The germline gives CDR1 SQVTM, CDR2 ANQGSEA. The CDR3 loop spans 12 amino acids.

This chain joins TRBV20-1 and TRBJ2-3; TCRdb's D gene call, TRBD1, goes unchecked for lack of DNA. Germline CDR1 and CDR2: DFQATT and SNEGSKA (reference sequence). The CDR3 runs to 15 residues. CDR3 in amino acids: CSASVRDQIADTQYF.

CDR3 amino acids: CATSRVVGIGNQPQHF. The V and J genes are TRBV15 and TRBJ1-5. CDR3 length: 16 amino acids. CDR1 is LNHNV and CDR2 is YYDKDF in the germline V gene (reference sequence).

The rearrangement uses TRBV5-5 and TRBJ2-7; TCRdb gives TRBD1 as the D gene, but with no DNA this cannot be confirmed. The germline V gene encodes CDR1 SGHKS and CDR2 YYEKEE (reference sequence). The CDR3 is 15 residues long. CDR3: CASSFNDRPYYEQYF. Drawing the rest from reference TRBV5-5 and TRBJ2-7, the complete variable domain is DAGVTQSPTHLIKTRGQQVTLRCSPISGHKSVSWYQQVLGQGPQFIFQYYEKEERGRGNFPDRFSARQFPNYSSELNVNALLLGDSALYLCASSFNDRPYYEQYFGPGTRLTVT.

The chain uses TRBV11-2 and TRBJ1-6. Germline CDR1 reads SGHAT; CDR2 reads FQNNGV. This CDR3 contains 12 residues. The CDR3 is CASSRTATPLHF. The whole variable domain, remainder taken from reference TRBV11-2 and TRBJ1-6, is EAGVAQSPRYKIIEKRQSVAFWCNPISGHATLYWYQQILGQGPKLLIQFQNNGVVDDSQLPKDRFSAERLKGVDSTLKIQPAKLEDSAVYLCASSRTATPLHFGNGTRLTVT.

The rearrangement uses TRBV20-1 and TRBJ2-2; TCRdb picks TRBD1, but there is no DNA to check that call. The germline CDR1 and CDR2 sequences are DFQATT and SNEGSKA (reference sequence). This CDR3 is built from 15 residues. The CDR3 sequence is CSAKWTGANTGELFF.

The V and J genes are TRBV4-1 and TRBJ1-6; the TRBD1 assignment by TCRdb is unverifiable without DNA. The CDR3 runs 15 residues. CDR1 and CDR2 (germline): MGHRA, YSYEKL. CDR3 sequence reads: CASSPPSADNSPLHF.

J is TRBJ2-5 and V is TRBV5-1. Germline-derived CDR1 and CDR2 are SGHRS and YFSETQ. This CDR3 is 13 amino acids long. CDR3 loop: CASSLDIQETQYF.

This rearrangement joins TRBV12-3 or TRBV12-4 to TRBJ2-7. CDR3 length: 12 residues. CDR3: CASSSIGWEQYF.

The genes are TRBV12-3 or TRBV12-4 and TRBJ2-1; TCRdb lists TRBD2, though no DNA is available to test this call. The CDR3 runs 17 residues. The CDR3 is CASSTGLAGASYNEQFF.

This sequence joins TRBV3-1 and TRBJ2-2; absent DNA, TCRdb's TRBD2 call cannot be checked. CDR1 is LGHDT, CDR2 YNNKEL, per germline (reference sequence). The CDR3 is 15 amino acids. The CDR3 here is CASSSRLRSREELFF.

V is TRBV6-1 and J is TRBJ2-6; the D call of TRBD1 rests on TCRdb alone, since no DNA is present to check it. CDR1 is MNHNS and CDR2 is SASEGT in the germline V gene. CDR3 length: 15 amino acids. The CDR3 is CASTSGEAGANVLTF.